This T cell receptor (beta chain) is from a study of blood T cell repertoires in COVID-19. Overall study context: From T cells, B-cell-depleted T cells, or PBMCs came the material, which was cDNA or gDNA.

The CDR3 contains 17 residues. Germline V gives CDR1 LNHDA, CDR2 SQIVND (reference sequence). V shed 8 bases and J shed 0 bases, with 17 bases lying between them. Some clones are missing from TCRdb's copy, which holds only in-frame ones; the method was immunoSEQ multiplex PCR. The sample holds 95,000 to 150,000 clones, around 86% seen once. The receptor comes from a human donor in a cohort sampled during active COVID-19. The sequencing input was peripheral blood. The chain links TRBV19 to TRBJ2-6; D may be TRBD1 (5 bases). The CDR3 DNA sequence: TGTGCCAGTGGGGCCTCAGGGTCAACCTCTGGGGCCAACGTCCTGACTTTC. This sequence encodes CASGASGSTSGANVLTF.